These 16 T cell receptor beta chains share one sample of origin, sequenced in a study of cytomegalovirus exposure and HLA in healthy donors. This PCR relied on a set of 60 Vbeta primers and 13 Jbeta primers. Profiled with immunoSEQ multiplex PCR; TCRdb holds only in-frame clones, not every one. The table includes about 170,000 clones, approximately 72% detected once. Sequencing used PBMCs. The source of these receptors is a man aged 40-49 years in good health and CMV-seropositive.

CDR3 nucleotides: TGTGCCAGCAGGCCCGCAGGGGGTAATTCACCCCTCCACTTT. This translates into CASRPAGGNSPLHF. The rearrangement uses TRBV7-6 and TRBJ1-6, with 7 bases aligning to TRBD1. J was trimmed by 6 bases and V by 6 bases; bases with no gene match: 5. Germline-derived CDR1 and CDR2 are SGHVS and FNYEAQ. CDR3 length: 14 amino acids.

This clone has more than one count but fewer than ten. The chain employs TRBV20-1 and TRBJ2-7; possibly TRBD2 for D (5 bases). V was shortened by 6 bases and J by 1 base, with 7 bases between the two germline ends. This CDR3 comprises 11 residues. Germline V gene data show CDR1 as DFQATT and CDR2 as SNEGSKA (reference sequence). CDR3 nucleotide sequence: TGCAGTGCCGCGGGTTCCTACGAGCAGTACTTC. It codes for CSAAGSYEQYF.

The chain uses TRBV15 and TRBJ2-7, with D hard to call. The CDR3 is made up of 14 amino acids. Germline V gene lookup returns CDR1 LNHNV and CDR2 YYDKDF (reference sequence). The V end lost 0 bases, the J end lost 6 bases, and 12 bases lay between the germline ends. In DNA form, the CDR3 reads TGTGCCACCAGCAGAGAGAGCCACTCCGGCGAGCAGTACTTC. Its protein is CATSRESHSGEQYF.

Written as DNA, the CDR3 is TGCGCCAGCAGCTCCCTCGATGGGAGTAGGGTGATAGAGACCCAGTACTTC. This sequence encodes CASSSLDGSRVIETQYF. The gene calls are TRBV5-1 and TRBJ2-5, with TRBD2 as a possible D gene (5 bases). This CDR3 comprises 17 residues. Germline assignment: CDR1 SGHRS and CDR2 YFSETQ. V lost 3 bases, J lost 4 bases, and 22 bases lay in between.

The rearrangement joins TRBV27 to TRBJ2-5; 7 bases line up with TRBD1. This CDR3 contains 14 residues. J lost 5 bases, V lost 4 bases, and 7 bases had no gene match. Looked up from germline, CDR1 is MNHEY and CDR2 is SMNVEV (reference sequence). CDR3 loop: CASSSTGNQETQYF. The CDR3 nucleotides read TGTGCCAGCAGTTCGACAGGGAATCAGGAGACCCAGTACTTC.

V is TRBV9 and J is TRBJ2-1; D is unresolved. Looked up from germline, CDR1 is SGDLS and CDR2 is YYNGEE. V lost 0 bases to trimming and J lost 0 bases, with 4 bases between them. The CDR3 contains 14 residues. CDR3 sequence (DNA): TGTGCCAGCAGCGTAGCCAACTCCTACAATGAGCAGTTCTTC. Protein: CASSVANSYNEQFF.

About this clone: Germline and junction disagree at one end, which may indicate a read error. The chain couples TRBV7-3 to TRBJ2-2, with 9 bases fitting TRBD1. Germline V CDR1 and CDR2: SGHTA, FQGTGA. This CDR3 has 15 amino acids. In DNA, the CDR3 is TGTGCCAGCACCTTAGGGACAGGGAATAACGGGGAGCTGTTTTTT. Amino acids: CASTLGTGNNGELFF.

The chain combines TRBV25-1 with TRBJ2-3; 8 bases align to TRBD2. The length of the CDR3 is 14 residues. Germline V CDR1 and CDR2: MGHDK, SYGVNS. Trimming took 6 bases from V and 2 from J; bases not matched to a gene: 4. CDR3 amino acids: CASSRGGNTDTQYF. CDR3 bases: TGTGCCAGCAGCCGCGGGGGGAACACAGATACGCAGTATTTT.

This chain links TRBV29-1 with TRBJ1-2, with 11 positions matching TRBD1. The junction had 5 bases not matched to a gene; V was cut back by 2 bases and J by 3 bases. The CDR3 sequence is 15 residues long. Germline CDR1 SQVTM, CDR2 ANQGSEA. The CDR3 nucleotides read TGCAGCGTTGAATCGGACAGGGGGCTTTACTATGGCTACACCTTC. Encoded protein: CSVESDRGLYYGYTF.

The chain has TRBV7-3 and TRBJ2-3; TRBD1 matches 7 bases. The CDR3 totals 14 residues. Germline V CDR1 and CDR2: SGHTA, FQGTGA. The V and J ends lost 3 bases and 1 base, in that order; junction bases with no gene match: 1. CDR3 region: CASSFGQGTDTQYF. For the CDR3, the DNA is TGTGCCAGCAGCTTCGGACAGGGCACAGATACGCAGTATTTT.

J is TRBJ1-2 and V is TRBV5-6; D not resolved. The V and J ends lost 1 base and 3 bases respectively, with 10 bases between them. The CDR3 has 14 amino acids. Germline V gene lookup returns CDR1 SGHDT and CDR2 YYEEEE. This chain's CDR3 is CASSLLRRDYGYTF. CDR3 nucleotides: TGTGCCAGCAGCTTGTTACGGAGGGACTATGGCTACACCTTC.

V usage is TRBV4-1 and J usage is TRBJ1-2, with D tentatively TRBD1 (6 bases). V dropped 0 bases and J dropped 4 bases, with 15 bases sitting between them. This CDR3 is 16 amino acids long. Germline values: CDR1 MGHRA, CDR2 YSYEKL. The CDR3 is CASSQEGAGATYGYTF. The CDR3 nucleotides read TGCGCCAGCAGCCAAGAAGGGGCAGGGGCTACCTATGGCTACACCTTC.

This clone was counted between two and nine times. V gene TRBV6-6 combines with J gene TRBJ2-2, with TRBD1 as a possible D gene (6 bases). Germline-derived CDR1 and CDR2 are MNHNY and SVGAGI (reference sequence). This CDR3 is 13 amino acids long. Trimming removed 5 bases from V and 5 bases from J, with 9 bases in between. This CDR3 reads CASSPDRTGELFF. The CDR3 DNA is TGTGCCAGCAGTCCAGACAGGACCGGGGAGCTGTTTTTT.

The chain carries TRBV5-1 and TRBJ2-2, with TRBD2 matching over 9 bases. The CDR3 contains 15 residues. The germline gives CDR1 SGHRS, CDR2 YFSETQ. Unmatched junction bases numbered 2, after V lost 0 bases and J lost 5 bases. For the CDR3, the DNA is TGCGCCAGCAGCTTGGCTCTAGCGGGAACCGGGGAGCTGTTTTTT. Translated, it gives CASSLALAGTGELFF.

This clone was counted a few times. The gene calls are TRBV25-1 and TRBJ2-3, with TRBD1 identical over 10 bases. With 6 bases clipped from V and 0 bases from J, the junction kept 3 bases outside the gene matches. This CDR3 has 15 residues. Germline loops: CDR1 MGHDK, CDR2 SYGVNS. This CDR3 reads CASSRDRGSTDTQYF. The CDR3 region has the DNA TGTGCCAGCAGCCGGGACAGGGGCAGCACAGATACGCAGTATTTT.

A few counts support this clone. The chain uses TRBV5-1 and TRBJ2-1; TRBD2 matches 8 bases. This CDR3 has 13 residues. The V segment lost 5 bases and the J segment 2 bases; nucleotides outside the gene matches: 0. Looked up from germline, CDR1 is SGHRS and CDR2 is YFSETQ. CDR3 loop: CASRRGAYNEQFF. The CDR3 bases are TGCGCCAGCAGGCGGGGGGCCTACAATGAGCAGTTCTTC.